These 21 T cell receptor beta chains came from one sample sequenced in a study of shared clonotypes between healthy human individuals. Naive CD8 cells were CD45RO-negative, positively selected for CCR7, excluding terminally differentiated effector memory CD45RA+ cells. TCRdb's copy holds only in-frame clones and misses some; the assay was immunoSEQ multiplex PCR. Seen here are 2 million to 2.5 million clones, just over 90% observed once, and the top ten hold more than 1.5%. Specimen: naive CD8+ T cells from PBMCs. Receptor source: a man between 18 and 29 years old in good health. Some clones in this sample may be carry-over from other donors' samples.

This chain joins TRBV28 and TRBJ2-3; D not certain. The germline V gene has CDR1 MDHEN and CDR2 SYDVKM. This CDR3 spans 14 amino acids. With 8 bases removed from V and 1 base from J, the gap between germline ends came to 13 bases. The CDR3 region has the DNA TGTGCCAGCCTCCTAGGTGACGGCACAGATACGCAGTATTTT. Translated, it gives CASLLGDGTDTQYF.

This chain connects TRBV13 to TRBJ2-3; D gene ambiguous. CDR3 length: 13 amino acids. The germline gives CDR1 PRHDT, CDR2 FYEKMQ (reference sequence). Trimming shortened V by 4 bases and J by 2 bases, and 7 bases separated the two germline ends. The CDR3 nucleotides are TGTGCCAGCAGCTCCGACCCCACAGATACGCAGTATTTT. Amino acids: CASSSDPTDTQYF.

The chain employs TRBV27 and TRBJ2-1; 12 nucleotides align to TRBD1. The trim removed 4 bases at V and 7 bases at J, leaving 5 bases unmatched. Looked up from germline, CDR1 is MNHEY and CDR2 is SMNVEV (reference sequence). The CDR3 has 15 amino acids. The CDR3 reads CASSSGTGGWNEQFF. The DNA of the CDR3 is TGTGCCAGCAGTTCCGGGACAGGGGGCTGGAATGAGCAGTTCTTC.

This clone was found once. The chain employs TRBV9 and TRBJ2-1; D gene uncertain. V lost 3 bases to trimming and J lost 0 bases, with 10 bases between them. This CDR3 contains 15 residues. The germline CDR1 and CDR2 sequences are SGDLS and YYNGEE. CDR3: CASSAQRSSYNEQFF. CDR3 nucleotide sequence: TGTGCCAGCAGCGCCCAGAGAAGCTCCTACAATGAGCAGTTCTTC.

A word on this clone: Other DNA sequences from this sample encode an identical CDR3 as well. The chain carries TRBV7-9 and TRBJ2-7, with TRBD2 as a possible D gene (6 bases). CDR1 and CDR2 from the germline V gene are SEHNR and FQNEAQ (reference sequence). There are 11 residues in the CDR3. The germline V and J ends were trimmed by 6 bases and 4 bases, with 7 bases remaining between them. This CDR3 is CASRGGYEQYF. For the CDR3, the DNA is TGTGCCAGCAGGGGAGGATACGAGCAGTACTTC.

The genes are TRBV2 and TRBJ2-3, with 10 bases identical to TRBD2. The CDR3 has 14 residues. With V trimmed by 8 bases and J by 6 bases, 8 bases remained unmatched. The germline V gene encodes CDR1 SNHLY and CDR2 FYNNEI. CDR3 bases: TGTGCCAGCGCTAGCGGGAGACGAGGGGATACGCAGTATTTT. Translation: CASASGRRGDTQYF.

The rearrangement links TRBV27 to TRBJ1-1, with D uncertain. Trimming stripped 0 bases from V and 5 bases from J, with 13 bases between. CDR1 MNHEY and CDR2 SMNVEV come from the germline V gene (reference sequence). This CDR3 contains 15 residues. In DNA form, the CDR3 reads TGTGCCAGCAGTTTATCCACGGCCGCCGGTACTGAAGCTTTCTTT. It encodes CASSLSTAAGTEAFF.

This sequence joins TRBV18 and TRBJ1-2; the D gene is possibly TRBD1 (5 bases). Trimming took 0 bases from V and 0 from J, leaving 17 bases between them. This CDR3 is built from 18 residues. Germline lookup yields CDR1 KGHSH and CDR2 LQKENI. CDR3 protein: CASSPPGDRPKANYGYTF. The DNA for the CDR3 is TGTGCCAGCTCACCACCGGGAGACAGACCCAAAGCTAACTATGGCTACACCTTC. Together with reference TRBV18 and TRBJ1-2, the CDR3 gives the full variable domain: NAGVMQNPRHLVRRRGQEARLRCSPMKGHSHVYWYRQLPEEGLKFMVYLQKENIIDESGMPKERFSAEFPKEGPSILRIQQVVRGDSAAYFCASSPPGDRPKANYGYTFGSGTRLTVV.

The J gene is TRBJ2-5, the V gene TRBV21-1. TRBV21-1 constitutes a pseudogene. CDR3 size: 20 residues. This CDR3 is CASTKRGSRAPIDEQETQYF. CDR3 coding DNA: TGTGCCAGCACCAAACGGGGCTCAAGGGCTCCGATCGACGAACAAGAGACCCAGTACTTC.

This sequence joins TRBV11-2 and TRBJ2-1, with D hard to call. The germline V gene has CDR1 SGHAT and CDR2 FQNNGV. The CDR3 has 13 amino acids. V gave up 0 bases and J gave up 8 bases, with 8 bases separating them. The CDR3 region has the DNA TGTGCCAGCAGCTTAGATCCCCGGGATGAGCAGTTCTTC. Amino acid sequence: CASSLDPRDEQFF.

The chain couples TRBV29-1 to TRBJ2-7; D may be TRBD2 (5 bases). The CDR3 consists of 11 residues. Per the germline V gene, CDR1 is SQVTM and CDR2 is ANQGSEA. Between the trimmed V and J ends, which lost 2 bases and 6 bases, there was a span of 8 bases. The CDR3 protein is CSVERGREQYF. The CDR3 nucleotides are TGCAGCGTTGAAAGAGGGCGCGAGCAGTACTTC.

The V gene is TRBV6-5, the J gene TRBJ2-7; 7 nucleotides line up with TRBD1. Per germline, CDR1 MNHEY and CDR2 SVGAGI. V lost 10 bases to trimming and J lost 1 base; unmatched junction nucleotides: 10. The length of the CDR3 is 14 residues. CDR3: CATAQGQGSYEQYF. CDR3 bases: TGTGCCACCGCACAGGGGCAGGGGTCCTACGAGCAGTACTTC.

The chain has TRBV10-3 and TRBJ2-1, with a tentative D call TRBD1 (6 bases). Between the trimmed V and J ends, which lost 1 base and 5 bases, there was a span of 18 bases. The germline V gene encodes CDR1 ENHRY and CDR2 SYGVKD. The CDR3 is 17 amino acids. The CDR3 is CAISEFRGGPGHNEQFF. The DNA for the CDR3 is TGTGCCATCAGTGAGTTCAGGGGTGGTCCTGGACACAATGAGCAGTTCTTC.

The V and J genes are TRBV7-9 and TRBJ2-1; D remains unclear. The V gene's germline CDR1 is SEHNR and CDR2 FQNEAQ (reference sequence). The CDR3 has 14 amino acids. V gave up 6 bases and J gave up 0 bases, with 9 bases separating them. The CDR3 is CASSGLTSYNEQFF. The CDR3 bases are TGTGCCAGCAGTGGGCTCACCTCCTACAATGAGCAGTTCTTC. Drawing the rest from reference TRBV7-9 and TRBJ2-1, the complete variable domain is DTGVSQNPRHKITKRGQNVTFRCDPISEHNRLYWYRQTLGQGPEFLTYFQNEAQLEKSRLLSDRFSAERPKGSFSTLEIQRTEQGDSAMYLCASSGLTSYNEQFFGPGTRLTVL.

The chain joins TRBV27 to TRBJ2-3; TRBD1 agrees at 8 bases. The CDR3 spans 13 residues. CDR1 and CDR2 (germline): MNHEY, SMNVEV (reference sequence). Germline trimming cut 5 bases from V and 5 bases from J; bases unmatched to any gene: 3. The CDR3 coding sequence is TGTGCCAGCAGTCCCAGGGGGCGAGATACGCAGTATTTT. Its protein is CASSPRGRDTQYF.

This clone was counted once. The chain employs TRBV10-2 and TRBJ2-2; D gene ambiguous. This CDR3 contains 16 residues. CDR1 WSHSY and CDR2 SAAADI come from the germline V gene. V dropped 3 bases and J dropped 1 base, with 12 bases sitting between them. The CDR3 region is CASSDLGNKNTGELFF. CDR3 bases: TGCGCCAGCAGTGATCTGGGGAATAAGAACACCGGGGAGCTGTTTTTT.

In the case of this clone: The sample contains more than one DNA sequence encoding this CDR3. The chain has TRBV7-9 and TRBJ2-7; D not certain. CDR1 is SEHNR and CDR2 is FQNEAQ in the germline V gene (reference sequence). This CDR3 has 12 residues. Trimming shortened V by 5 bases and J by 1 base, and 6 bases separated the two germline ends. In DNA form, the CDR3 reads TGTGCCAGCAGCCCTACTTCCTACGAGCAGTACTTC. Translated, it gives CASSPTSYEQYF. Combining the CDR3 with reference TRBV7-9 and TRBJ2-7 gives the whole variable domain DTGVSQNPRHKITKRGQNVTFRCDPISEHNRLYWYRQTLGQGPEFLTYFQNEAQLEKSRLLSDRFSAERPKGSFSTLEIQRTEQGDSAMYLCASSPTSYEQYFGPGTRLTVT.

Written as DNA, the CDR3 is TGTGTCAGAAGCTTCCCCCCCCGCGGTGCCATTAACTATGGCTACACCTTC. Translating gives CVRSFPPRGAINYGYTF. The chain couples TRBV7-5 to TRBJ1-2. TRBV7-5 is an annotated pseudogene. The CDR3 is made up of 17 amino acids.

The chain recombines TRBV7-9 with TRBJ1-4; D unresolved. This CDR3 region has 12 residues. Germline-derived CDR1 and CDR2 are SEHNR and FQNEAQ (reference sequence). V was pared by 11 bases and J by 0 bases, with 7 bases between. As DNA, the CDR3 is TGTGCCCTTAGCACAACTAATGAAAAACTGTTTTTT. This sequence encodes CALSTTNEKLFF. The full variable domain, its missing parts supplied by reference TRBV7-9 and TRBJ1-4, is DTGVSQNPRHKITKRGQNVTFRCDPISEHNRLYWYRQTLGQGPEFLTYFQNEAQLEKSRLLSDRFSAERPKGSFSTLEIQRTEQGDSAMYLCALSTTNEKLFFGSGTQLSVL.

The genes are TRBV27 and TRBJ2-7; 9 bases align to TRBD1. This CDR3 has 16 residues. Germline values: CDR1 MNHEY, CDR2 SMNVEV (reference sequence). The trim removed 0 bases at V and 2 bases at J, leaving 5 bases unmatched. The CDR3 nucleotides read TGTGCCAGCAGTTTATCTTCCGGGACAGGGACCTACGAGCAGTACTTC. Its translation is CASSLSSGTGTYEQYF.

The chain uses TRBV15 and TRBJ2-5; 10 bases line up with TRBD2. Germline loops: CDR1 LNHNV, CDR2 YYDKDF (reference sequence). Losses at the gene ends were 5 bases for V and 3 bases for J; bases not matched to a gene: 6. This CDR3 contains 15 residues. The CDR3: CATSETSGLEETQYF. The CDR3 coding sequence is TGTGCCACCAGCGAGACTAGCGGGCTTGAAGAGACCCAGTACTTC.